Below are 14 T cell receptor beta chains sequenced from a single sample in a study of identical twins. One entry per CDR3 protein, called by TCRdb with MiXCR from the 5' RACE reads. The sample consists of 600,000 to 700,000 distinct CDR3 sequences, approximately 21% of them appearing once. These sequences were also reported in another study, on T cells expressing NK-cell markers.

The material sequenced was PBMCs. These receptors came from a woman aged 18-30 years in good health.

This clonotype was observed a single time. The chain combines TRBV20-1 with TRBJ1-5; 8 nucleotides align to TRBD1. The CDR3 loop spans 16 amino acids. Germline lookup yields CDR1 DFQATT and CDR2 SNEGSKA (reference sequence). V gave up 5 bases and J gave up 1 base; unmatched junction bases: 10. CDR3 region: CSAGRTGGMSNQPQHF. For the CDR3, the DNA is TGCAGTGCTGGTCGTACAGGGGGGATGAGCAATCAGCCCCAGCATTTT.

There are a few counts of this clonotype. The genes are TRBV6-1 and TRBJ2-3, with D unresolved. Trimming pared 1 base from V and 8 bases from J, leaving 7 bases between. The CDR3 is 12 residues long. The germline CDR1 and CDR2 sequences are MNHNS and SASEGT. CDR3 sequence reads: CASSEVSFTQYF. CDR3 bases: TGTGCCAGCAGTGAAGTCAGTTTTACGCAGTATTTT.

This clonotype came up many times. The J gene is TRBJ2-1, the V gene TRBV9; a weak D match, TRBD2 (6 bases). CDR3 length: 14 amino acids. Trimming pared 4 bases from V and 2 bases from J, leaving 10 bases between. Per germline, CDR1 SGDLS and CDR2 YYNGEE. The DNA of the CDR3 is TGTGCCAGCAGCCCGGGACTTACCTACAATGAGCAGTTCTTC. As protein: CASSPGLTYNEQFF.

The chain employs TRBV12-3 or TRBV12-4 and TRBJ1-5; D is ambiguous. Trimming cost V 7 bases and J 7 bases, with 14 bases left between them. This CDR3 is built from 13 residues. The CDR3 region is CASTPNLGQPQHF. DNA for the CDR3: TGTGCCAGCACTCCCAATTTAGGCCAGCCCCAGCATTTT.

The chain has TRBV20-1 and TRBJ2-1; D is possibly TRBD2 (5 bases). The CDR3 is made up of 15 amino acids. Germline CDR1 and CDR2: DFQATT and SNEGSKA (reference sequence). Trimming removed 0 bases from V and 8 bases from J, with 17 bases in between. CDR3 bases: TGCAGTGCTAGAGATCTAACCCCGAACGGGGATGAGCAGTTCTTC. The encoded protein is CSARDLTPNGDEQFF.

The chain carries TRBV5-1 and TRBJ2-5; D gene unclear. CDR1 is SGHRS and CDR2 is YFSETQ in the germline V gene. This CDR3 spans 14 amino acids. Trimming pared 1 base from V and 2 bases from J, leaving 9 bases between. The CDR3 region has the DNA TGCGCCAGCAGCTTGATTCTAGAACAAGAGACCCAGTACTTC. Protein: CASSLILEQETQYF. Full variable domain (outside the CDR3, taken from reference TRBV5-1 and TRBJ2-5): KAGVTQTPRYLIKTRGQQVTLSCSPISGHRSVSWYQQTPGQGLQFLFEYFSETQRNKGNFPGRFSGRQFSNSRSEMNVSTLELGDSALYLCASSLILEQETQYFGPGTRLLVL.

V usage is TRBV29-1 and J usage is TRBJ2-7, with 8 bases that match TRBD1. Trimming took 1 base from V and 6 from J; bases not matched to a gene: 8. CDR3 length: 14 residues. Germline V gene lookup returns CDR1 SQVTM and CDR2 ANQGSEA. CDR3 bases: TGCAGCGTTGAAGGCCCCAGGGGGCGGTCCGAGCAGTACTTC. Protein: CSVEGPRGRSEQYF.

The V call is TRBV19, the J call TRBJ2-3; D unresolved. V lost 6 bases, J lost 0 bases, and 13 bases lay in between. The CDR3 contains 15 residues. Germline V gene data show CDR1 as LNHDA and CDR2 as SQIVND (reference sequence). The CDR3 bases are TGTGCCAGTAGCCTCCAGGCGACTAGCACAGATACGCAGTATTTT. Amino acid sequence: CASSLQATSTDTQYF.

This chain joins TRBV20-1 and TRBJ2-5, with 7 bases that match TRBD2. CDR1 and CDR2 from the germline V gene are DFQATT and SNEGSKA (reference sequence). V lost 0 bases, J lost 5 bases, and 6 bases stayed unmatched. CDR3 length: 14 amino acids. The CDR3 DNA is TGCAGTGCTAGAGATCGGGTGGGGGGGGAGACCCAGTACTTC. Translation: CSARDRVGGETQYF.

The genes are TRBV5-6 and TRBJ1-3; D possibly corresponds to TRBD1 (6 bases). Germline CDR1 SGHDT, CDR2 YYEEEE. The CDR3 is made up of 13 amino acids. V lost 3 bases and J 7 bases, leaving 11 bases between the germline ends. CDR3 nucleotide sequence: TGTGCCAGCAGCTACAGGGCGGGCAACACCATATATTTT. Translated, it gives CASSYRAGNTIYF.

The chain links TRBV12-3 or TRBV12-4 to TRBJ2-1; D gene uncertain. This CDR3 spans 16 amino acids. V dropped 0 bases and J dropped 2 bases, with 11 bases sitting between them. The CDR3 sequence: CASSLAPLRPYNEQFF. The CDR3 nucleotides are TGTGCCAGCAGTTTAGCGCCTCTTAGACCCTACAATGAGCAGTTCTTC.

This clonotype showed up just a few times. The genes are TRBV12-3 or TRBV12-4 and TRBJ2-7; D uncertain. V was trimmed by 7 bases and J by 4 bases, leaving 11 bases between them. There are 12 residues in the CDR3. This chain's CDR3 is CASTDSGYEQYF. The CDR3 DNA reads TGTGCCAGCACCGACTCGGGTTACGAGCAGTACTTC.

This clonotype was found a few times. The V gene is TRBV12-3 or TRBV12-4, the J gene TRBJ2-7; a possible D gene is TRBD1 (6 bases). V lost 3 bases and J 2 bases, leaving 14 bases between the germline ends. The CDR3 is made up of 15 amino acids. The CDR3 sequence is CASSLGRGFTYEQYF. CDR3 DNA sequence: TGTGCCAGCAGTTTGGGCAGGGGATTCACCTACGAGCAGTACTTC.

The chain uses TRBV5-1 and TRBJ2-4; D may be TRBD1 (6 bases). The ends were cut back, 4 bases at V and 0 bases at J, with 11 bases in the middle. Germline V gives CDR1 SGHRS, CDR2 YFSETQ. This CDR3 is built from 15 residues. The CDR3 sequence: CASSPGQPAKNIQYF. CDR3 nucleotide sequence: TGCGCCAGCAGCCCTGGACAGCCAGCCAAAAACATTCAGTACTTC.